The clone carrying this T cell receptor (beta chain) was seen many times. Its antigen is undetermined. Amplification of TCR alpha and beta CDR3 regions from RNA used iRepertoire nested multiplex PCR. Each CDR3 protein gets one entry after TCRdb re-called the multiplex PCR reads with MiXCR. The profile shows 300,000 to 450,000 distinct CDR3 sequences, 41% of them singletons. Germline assignment: CDR1 LNHNV and CDR2 YYDKDF (reference sequence). There are 15 residues in the CDR3. The ends were cut back, 5 bases at V and 2 bases at J, with 15 bases in the middle. This sample stems from a study of glioma-infiltrating T cells. Study details: Sequencing aimed for roughly 4.5- to 11-fold coverage of about a million peripheral T cells.

General observations from the study: Signature shared blood CDR3 motifs were enriched in low-divergence and depleted in high-divergence patients. Gliomas, especially low-grade, showed above-expected tissue-blood divergence; non-neoplastic patients showed below.

This TCR was sampled from a human donor with low-grade glioma or glioblastoma, undergoing nonglioma brain surgery, or in good health (not recorded which). The sample consisted of glioma tissue, nonneoplastic brain tissue, or PBMCs (not recorded which). The V gene is TRBV15, the J gene TRBJ1-2; D is possibly TRBD1 (6 bases). The CDR3 bases are TGTGCCACCAGCCTAGTTAGGGGGGTAAACTATGGCTACACCTTC. It encodes CATSLVRGVNYGYTF.